A selection of T cell receptor beta chains follows, all from one sample in a study of identifying expanded T cells in peripheral blood. Libraries were prepared by immunoSEQ multiplex PCR; TCRdb keeps only in-frame clonotypes and omits some of them. Of 100,000 to 150,000 clones listed, more than 75% were seen once; the top ten hold approximately 3%. Sample: blood. These TCRs come from a person between 18 and 70 years old in good health. Both conserved end residues are part of each CDR3. D genes are given only for firm matches. The size entry is marked missing in some rows and otherwise reads once, few, many or a size class.

D gene	J gene	V gene	clone size	CDR3 DNA	CDR3 protein
TRBD2	TRBJ2-3	TRBV7-2	-	TGTGCCAGCAGCTTAGTGTCTAGCGGGAGCACAGATACGCAGTATTTT	CASSLVSSGSTDTQYF
-	TRBJ2-5	TRBV2	-	TGTGCCAGCAGTGGGACATCAGCGCCCCAGAAGTACTTC	CASSGTSAPQKYF
-	TRBJ1-3	TRBV14	-	TGTGCCAGCAGCCAAGTGGGTCCGGGACCTGTGTATGGAAACACCATATATTTT	CASSQVGPGPVYGNTIYF
-	TRBJ2-7	TRBV7-9	-	TGTGCCAGCGGAGGAGACAGGTCACATCTCGAGCAGTACTTC	CASGGDRSHLEQYF
-	TRBJ2-3	TRBV5-1	-	TGCGCCAGCACCCGGGGGCAGGCCCACACAGATACGCAGTATTTT	CASTRGQAHTDTQYF
-	TRBJ2-1	TRBV5-6	-	TGTGCCAGCAGCAGCCCCCAAACTTTCCGGAATGAGCAGTTCTTC	CASSSPQTFRNEQFF
TRBD2	TRBJ2-5	TRBV11-2	-	TGTGCCAGCAGACTTAGAGGCGCTAGCGGGGGGGTAGAGACCCAGTACTTC	CASRLRGASGGVETQYF
TRBD1	TRBJ2-2	TRBV19	-	TGTGCCAGTAGTATTGAAGGACAGGGGGGCACCGGGGAGCTGTTTTTT	CASSIEGQGGTGELFF
-	TRBJ1-3	TRBV7-2	-	TGTGCCAGCAGCGGGTATAGAAACACCATATATTTT	CASSGYRNTIYF
TRBD1	TRBJ1-1	TRBV6-1	-	TGTGCCAGCAGTGGAAAGACAGGGGCTTTTGAAGCTTTCTTT	CASSGKTGAFEAFF
-	TRBJ2-3	TRBV5-4	-	TGTGCCAGCAGCTTAGGTCCGCGGGATACGCAGTATTTT	CASSLGPRDTQYF
TRBD1	TRBJ2-3	TRBV4-1	-	TGCGCCAGCAGCCCGACAATCGGGACAGGGACCACAGATACGCAGTATTTT	CASSPTIGTGTTDTQYF
TRBD1	TRBJ1-5	TRBV2	-	TGTGCCAGCAGTGCTGGACAGGGGCATCAGCCCCAGCATTTT	CASSAGQGHQPQHF
TRBD2	TRBJ2-1	TRBV7-2	-	TGTGCCAGCGGACTAGATCTATACAATGAGCAGTTCTTC	CASGLDLYNEQFF
-	TRBJ1-1	TRBV6-4	many	TGTGCCAGCAGTGACTATATAGGGGAGAACGACACTGAAGCTTTCTTT	CASSDYIGENDTEAFF
TRBD1	TRBJ1-6	TRBV11-2	many	TGTGCCAGCAGCTTGCCCACAGGGGTCAATTCACCCCTCCACTTT	CASSLPTGVNSPLHF
-	TRBJ1-5	TRBV2	-	TGTGCCAGCAGTGAGGAGATACATAGCAATCAGCCCCAGCATTTT	CASSEEIHSNQPQHF
TRBD2	TRBJ2-7	TRBV5-1	-	TGCGCCAGCAGCAGGACTAGCGGGGGCCAATACGAGCAGTACTTC	CASSRTSGGQYEQYF
-	TRBJ1-2	TRBV4-2	-	TGTGCCAGCAGCCAAGATATGCAAGCCTATGGCTACACCTTC	CASSQDMQAYGYTF
-	TRBJ2-3	TRBV2	-	TGTGCCAGCAGCGGAACCGGGACTGACAACCAACCTCGGAGCACAGATACGCAGTATTTT	CASSGTGTDNQPRSTDTQYF
-	TRBJ2-2	TRBV7-9	-	TGTGCCAGCAGCCTAGGGCCCGGGGAGCTGTTTTTT	CASSLGPGELFF
-	TRBJ2-2	TRBV7-6	-	TGTGCCAGCAGCTTAACCACCGGACTGGCGGGGACCGGGGAGCTGTTTTTT	CASSLTTGLAGTGELFF
TRBD1	TRBJ1-1	TRBV10-3	-	TGTGCCATCAGTTATTCGGGACAGGCAACTGAAGCTTTCTTT	CAISYSGQATEAFF
-	TRBJ2-3	TRBV19	-	TGTGCCAGTAGTATAGTTGGCGACCCAGAAGATACGCAGTATTTT	CASSIVGDPEDTQYF
-	TRBJ1-4	TRBV6-5	-	TGTGCCAGCAGTTACCGGCAGGCCCGAGTTGAAAAACTGTTTTTT	CASSYRQARVEKLFF
-	TRBJ1-6	TRBV4-1	-	TGCGCCAGCAGCCTTCTGGGGGGTAGGAATTCACCCCTCCACTTT	CASSLLGGRNSPLHF
-	TRBJ2-1	TRBV30	-	TGTGCCTGGAGGGCAGGGAAGAGGGGATACAATGAGCAGTTCTTC	CAWRAGKRGYNEQFF
-	TRBJ2-7	TRBV19	once	TGTGCCAGTAGTATGACGGAGGGGTACGAGCAGTACTTC	CASSMTEGYEQYF
TRBD1	TRBJ1-2	TRBV6-5	once	TGTGCCAGCTACCACACAGGGGGCATCAACTATGGCTACACCTTC	CASYHTGGINYGYTF
-	TRBJ1-6	TRBV19	-	TGTGCCAGTAGTACCGCCTCTTCGGTTCGCAATTCACCCCTCCACTTT	CASSTASSVRNSPLHF
-	TRBJ2-5	TRBV12-5	-	TGTGCTAGTGGTTTAGCTCTGGGACCTCGCCAAGAGACCCAGTACTTC	CASGLALGPRQETQYF
-	TRBJ1-2	TRBV6-1	-	TGTGCCAGCAGTGAACCTCAGGTTGGCTACACCTTC	CASSEPQVGYTF
-	TRBJ1-2	TRBV15	-	TGTGCCACCAGCAGAGGGAGGGAGAACTATGGCTACACCTTC	CATSRGRENYGYTF
-	TRBJ2-3	TRBV9	-	TGTGCCAGCAGCGTTCGGCAGGGCGGACATACGCAGTATTTT	CASSVRQGGHTQYF
-	TRBJ2-7	TRBV10-3	-	TGTGCCAGTCGAAGCGGACAGCTAGCCTACGAGCAGTACTTT	CASRSGQLAYEQYF
TRBD1	TRBJ1-2	TRBV5-6	-	TGTGCCAGCAGCTGGAAAACAGGGGGCATTTATGGCTACACCTTC	CASSWKTGGIYGYTF
-	TRBJ1-3	TRBV18	-	TGTGCCAGCTCACCATTCTCAGACTCTGGAAACACCATATATTTT	CASSPFSDSGNTIYF
-	TRBJ2-1	TRBV5-1	-	TGCGCCAGCAGCGTGGGGACACCTATCATGAGACAGTTCTTC	CASSVGTPIMRQFF
-	TRBJ2-2	TRBV5-5	-	TGTGCCAGCTGGTCTTGGGACACCGGGGAGCTGTTTTTT	CASWSWDTGELFF
TRBD1	TRBJ2-7	TRBV6-1	-	TGTGCCAGCAGTGAAAACCTTAGGGGTCCGGGGACAGGGTTCTACGAGCAGTACTTC	CASSENLRGPGTGFYEQYF
-	TRBJ2-1	TRBV6-5	few	TGTGCCAGCAGTTACTCGAAGGTAACTGAGCAGTTCTTC	CASSYSKVTEQFF
TRBD1	TRBJ1-2	TRBV10-3	-	TGTGCCATCAGTGAGTTTAGTGGGACAGGGGGCCCTGGCTACACCTTC	CAISEFSGTGGPGYTF
-	TRBJ1-4	TRBV29-1	-	TGCAGCGTTGTGTCTAAGGGGGAAAAACTGTTTTTT	CSVVSKGEKLFF
TRBD1	TRBJ2-2	TRBV5-5	-	TGTGCCAGCAGCACACTTGACAGGGGGCTTATCGGGGAGCTGTTTTTT	CASSTLDRGLIGELFF
TRBD2	TRBJ2-5	TRBV30	-	TGTGCCTGGAGTGATACCGGGGGGGCCCAGGAGACCCAGTACTTC	CAWSDTGGAQETQYF
-	TRBJ1-1	TRBV5-4	-	TGTGCCAGCAGCCCCCCCGGGGTTGAAGCCAACACTGAAGCTTTCTTT	CASSPPGVEANTEAFF
-	TRBJ1-2	TRBV7-2	-	TGTGCCAGCAGATCCTCGGGACGGGGTTTCTATGGCTACACCTTC	CASRSSGRGFYGYTF
TRBD2	TRBJ2-7	TRBV27	-	TGTGCCAGCCAGAGCGGGGGGGCCTTCCACGAGCAGTACTTC	CASQSGGAFHEQYF
TRBD1	TRBJ2-5	TRBV6-5	once	TGTGCCAGCAGTTCCCGACGCGGGACAGGGGTAGAGACCCAGTACTTC	CASSSRRGTGVETQYF
TRBD1	TRBJ2-1	TRBV29-1	-	TGCAGCGTTGGAGTAAGGACAGGGTACAATGAGCAGTTCTTC	CSVGVRTGYNEQFF
-	TRBJ2-2	TRBV5-1	-	TGCGCCAGCAGCTCCCATGAGGGGCGAAGCACCGGGGAGCTGTTTTTT	CASSSHEGRSTGELFF
-	TRBJ1-3	TRBV9	-	TGTGCCAGCAGCGTAGCTCCAGGGAGCGGAAACACCATATATTTT	CASSVAPGSGNTIYF
-	TRBJ2-6	TRBV10-2	-	TGCGCCAGCAGTGGGGCTGGGGCCAACGTCCTGACTTTC	CASSGAGANVLTF
TRBD1	TRBJ1-1	TRBV6-1	-	TGTGCCAGCCTCCAGGGGGCGAGTTTGTACACTGAAGCTTTCTTT	CASLQGASLYTEAFF
-	TRBJ1-5	TRBV2	-	TGTGCCAGCACAGGGGTCTATAGCAATCAGCCCCAGCATTTT	CASTGVYSNQPQHF
TRBD1	TRBJ2-7	TRBV27	-	TGTGCCAGCAGTCCGGGACAGAACGAGCAGTACTTC	CASSPGQNEQYF
-	TRBJ1-1	TRBV6-1	once	TGTGCCAGCAGTGGATTGGACTACCGTGGGGCGCCCCGGGCTGAAGCTTTCTTT	CASSGLDYRGAPRAEAFF